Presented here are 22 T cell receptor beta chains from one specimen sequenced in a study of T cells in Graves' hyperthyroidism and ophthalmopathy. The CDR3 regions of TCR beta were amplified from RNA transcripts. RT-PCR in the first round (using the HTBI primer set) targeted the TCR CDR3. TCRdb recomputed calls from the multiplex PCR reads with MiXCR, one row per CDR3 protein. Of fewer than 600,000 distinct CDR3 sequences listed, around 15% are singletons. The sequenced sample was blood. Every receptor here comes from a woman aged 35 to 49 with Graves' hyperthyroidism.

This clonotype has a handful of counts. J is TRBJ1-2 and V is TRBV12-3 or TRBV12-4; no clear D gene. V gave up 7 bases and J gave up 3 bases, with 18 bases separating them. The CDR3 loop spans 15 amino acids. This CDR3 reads CASTPDRRAHYGYTF. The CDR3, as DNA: TGTGCCAGCACCCCTGACCGGAGGGCGCACTATGGCTACACCTTC.

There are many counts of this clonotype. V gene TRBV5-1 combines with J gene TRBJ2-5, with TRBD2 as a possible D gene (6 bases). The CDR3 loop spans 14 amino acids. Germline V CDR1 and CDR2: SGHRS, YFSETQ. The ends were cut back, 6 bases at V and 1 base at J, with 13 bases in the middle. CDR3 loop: CASTQRGFQETQYF. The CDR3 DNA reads TGCGCCAGCACCCAACGGGGGTTCCAAGAGACCCAGTACTTC.

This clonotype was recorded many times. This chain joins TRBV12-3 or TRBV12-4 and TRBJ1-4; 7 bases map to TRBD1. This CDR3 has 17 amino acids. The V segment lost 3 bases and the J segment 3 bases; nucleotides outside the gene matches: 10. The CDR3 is CASSLRQSQGANEKLFF. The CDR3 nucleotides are TGTGCCAGCAGTTTGAGGCAGTCCCAGGGGGCTAATGAAAAACTGTTTTTT.

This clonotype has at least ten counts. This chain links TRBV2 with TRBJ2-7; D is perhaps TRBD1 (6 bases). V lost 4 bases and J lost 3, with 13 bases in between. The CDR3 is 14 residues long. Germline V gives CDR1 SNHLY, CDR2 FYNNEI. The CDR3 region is CASSGRGQFYEQYF. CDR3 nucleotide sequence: TGTGCCAGCAGTGGGAGAGGACAGTTCTACGAGCAGTACTTC.

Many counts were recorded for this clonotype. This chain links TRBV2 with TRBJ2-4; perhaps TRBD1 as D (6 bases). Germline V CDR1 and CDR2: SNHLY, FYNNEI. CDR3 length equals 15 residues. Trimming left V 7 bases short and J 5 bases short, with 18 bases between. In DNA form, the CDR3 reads TGTGCCAGCACCAAAAATACAGGGATAGAAAACATTCAGTACTTC. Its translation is CASTKNTGIENIQYF.

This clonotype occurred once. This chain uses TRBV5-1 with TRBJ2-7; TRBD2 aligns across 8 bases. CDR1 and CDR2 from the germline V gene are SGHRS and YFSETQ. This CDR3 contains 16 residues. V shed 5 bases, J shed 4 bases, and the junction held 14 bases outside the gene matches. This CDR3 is CASRLDRTSSSYEQYF. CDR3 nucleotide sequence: TGCGCCAGCAGACTGGATAGGACTAGCTCCTCGTACGAGCAGTACTTC.

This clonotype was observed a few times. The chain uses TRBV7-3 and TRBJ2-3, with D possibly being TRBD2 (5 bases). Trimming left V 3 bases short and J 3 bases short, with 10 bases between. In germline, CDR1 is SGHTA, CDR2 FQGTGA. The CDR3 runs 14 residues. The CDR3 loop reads CASSFDGMTDTQYF. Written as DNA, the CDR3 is TGTGCCAGCAGCTTCGACGGGATGACAGATACGCAGTATTTT.

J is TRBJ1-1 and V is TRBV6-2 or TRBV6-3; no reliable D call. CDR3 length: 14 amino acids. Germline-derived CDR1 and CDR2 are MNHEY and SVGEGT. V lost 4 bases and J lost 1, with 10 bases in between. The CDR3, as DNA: TGTGCCAGCAGTTCTTTTTACTCGAACACTGAAGCTTTCTTT. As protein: CASSSFYSNTEAFF.

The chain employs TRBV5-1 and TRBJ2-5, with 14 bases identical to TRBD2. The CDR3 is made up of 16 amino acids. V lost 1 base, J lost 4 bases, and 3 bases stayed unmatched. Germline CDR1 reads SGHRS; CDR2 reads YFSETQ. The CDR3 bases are TGCGCCAGCAGCTTGACCGGACTAGCGGGAGGAGAGACCCAGTACTTC. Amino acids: CASSLTGLAGGETQYF.

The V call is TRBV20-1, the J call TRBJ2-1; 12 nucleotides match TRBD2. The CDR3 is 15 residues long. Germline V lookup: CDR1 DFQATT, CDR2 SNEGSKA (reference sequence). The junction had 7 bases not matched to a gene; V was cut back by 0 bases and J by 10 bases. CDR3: CSARDLVGLAGEQFF. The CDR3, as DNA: TGCAGTGCTAGAGATCTCGTTGGACTAGCGGGAGAGCAGTTCTTC.

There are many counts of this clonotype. DNA of the CDR3: TGCGCCAGCAGCTTGGGACAGGGGGCCCACGAGCAGTACTTC. Its protein product is CASSLGQGAHEQYF. The gene calls are TRBV5-1 and TRBJ2-7, with 10 bases matching TRBD1. The CDR3 is 14 amino acids. The germline V gene has CDR1 SGHRS and CDR2 YFSETQ. Trimming at V came to 0 bases and at J to 5 bases, leaving 2 bases not matched to a gene.

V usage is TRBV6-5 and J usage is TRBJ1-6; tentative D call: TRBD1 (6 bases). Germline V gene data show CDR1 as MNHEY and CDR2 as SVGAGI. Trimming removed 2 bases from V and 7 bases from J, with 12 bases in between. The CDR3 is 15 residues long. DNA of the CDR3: TGTGCCAGCAGTTACACAGGGAGGGAAAATTCACCCCTCCACTTT. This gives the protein CASSYTGRENSPLHF.

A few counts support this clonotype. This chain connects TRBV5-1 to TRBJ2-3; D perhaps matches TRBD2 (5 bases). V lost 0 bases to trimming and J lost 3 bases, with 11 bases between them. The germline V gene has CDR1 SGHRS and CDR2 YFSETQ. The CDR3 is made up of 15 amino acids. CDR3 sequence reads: CASSLAGKITDTQYF. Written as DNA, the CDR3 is TGCGCCAGCAGCTTGGCGGGGAAAATAACAGATACGCAGTATTTT.

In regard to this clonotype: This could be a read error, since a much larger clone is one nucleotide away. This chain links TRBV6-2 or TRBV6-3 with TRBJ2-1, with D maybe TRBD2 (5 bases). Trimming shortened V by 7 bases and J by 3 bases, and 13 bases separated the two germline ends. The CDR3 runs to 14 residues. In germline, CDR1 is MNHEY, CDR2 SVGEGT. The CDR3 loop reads CASKRADRYNEQFF. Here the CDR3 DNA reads TGTGCCAGCAAACGAGCGGATCGCTACAATGAGCAGTTCTTC.

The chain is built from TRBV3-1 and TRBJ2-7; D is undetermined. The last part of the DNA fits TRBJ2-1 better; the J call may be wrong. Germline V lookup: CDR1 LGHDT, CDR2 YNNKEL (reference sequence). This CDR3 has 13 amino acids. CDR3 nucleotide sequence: TGTGCCAGCAGCCAAGGACCAAATTACGAGCAGTTCTTC. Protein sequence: CASSQGPNYEQFF.

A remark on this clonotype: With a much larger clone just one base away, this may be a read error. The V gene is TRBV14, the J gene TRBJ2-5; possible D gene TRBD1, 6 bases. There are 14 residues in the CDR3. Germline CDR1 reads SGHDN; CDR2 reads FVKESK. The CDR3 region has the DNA TGTCCCAGCAGCCAAGTCGGCAGGGGAGAGACCCAGTACTTC. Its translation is CPSSQVGRGETQYF.

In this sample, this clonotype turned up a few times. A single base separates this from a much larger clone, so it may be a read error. The CDR3 DNA reads TGTGCCAGCAGCCAAGCCGCGGAATGGGCCACTGAAGCTTTCTTT. This codes for CASSQAAEWATEAFF. The rearrangement joins TRBV3-1 to TRBJ1-1; D ambiguous. The CDR3 runs to 15 residues. V was pared by 1 base and J by 4 bases, with 13 bases between. CDR1 LGHDT and CDR2 YNNKEL come from the germline V gene (reference sequence).

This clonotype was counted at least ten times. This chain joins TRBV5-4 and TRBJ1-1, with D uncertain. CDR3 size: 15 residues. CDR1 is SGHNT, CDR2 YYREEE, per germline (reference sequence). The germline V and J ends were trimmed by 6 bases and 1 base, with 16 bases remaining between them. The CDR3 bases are TGTGCCAGCACTAATGAGGGCGCGACGAACACTGAAGCTTTCTTT. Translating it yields CASTNEGATNTEAFF. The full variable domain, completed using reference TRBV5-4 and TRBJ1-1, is ETGVTQSPTHLIKTRGQQVTLRCSSQSGHNTVSWYQQALGQGPQFIFQYYREEENGRGNFPPRFSGLQFPNYSSELNVNALELDDSALYLCASTNEGATNTEAFFGQGTRLTVV.

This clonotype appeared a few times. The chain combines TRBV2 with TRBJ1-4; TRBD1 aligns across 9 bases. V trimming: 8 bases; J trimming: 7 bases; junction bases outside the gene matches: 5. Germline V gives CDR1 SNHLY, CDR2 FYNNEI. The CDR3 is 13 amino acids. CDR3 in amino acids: CASLGTGSEKLFF. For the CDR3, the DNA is TGTGCCAGCTTAGGGACAGGGAGTGAAAAACTGTTTTTT. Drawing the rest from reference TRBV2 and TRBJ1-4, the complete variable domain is EPEVTQTPSHQVTQMGQEVILRCVPISNHLYFYWYRQILGQKVEFLVSFYNNEISEKSEIFDDQFSVERPDGSNFTLKIRSTKLEDSAMYFCASLGTGSEKLFFGSGTQLSVL.

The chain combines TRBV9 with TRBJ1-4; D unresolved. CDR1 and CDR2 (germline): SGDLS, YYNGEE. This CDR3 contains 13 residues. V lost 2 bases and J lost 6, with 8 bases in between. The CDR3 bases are TGTGCCAGCAGCGTTGGCTTCGATGAAAAACTGTTTTTT. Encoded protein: CASSVGFDEKLFF.

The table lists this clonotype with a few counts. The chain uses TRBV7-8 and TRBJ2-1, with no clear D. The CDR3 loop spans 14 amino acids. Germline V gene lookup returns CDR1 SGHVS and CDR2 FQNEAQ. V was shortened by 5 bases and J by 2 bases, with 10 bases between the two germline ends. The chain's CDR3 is CASSIGPPYNEQFF. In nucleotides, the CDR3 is TGTGCCAGCAGCATCGGGCCACCCTACAATGAGCAGTTCTTC. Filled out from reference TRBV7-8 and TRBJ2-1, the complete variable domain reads GAGVSQSPRYKVAKRGQDVALRCDPISGHVSLFWYQQALGQGPEFLTYFQNEAQLDKSGLPSDRFFAERPEGSVSTLKIQRTQQEDSAVYLCASSIGPPYNEQFFGPGTRLTVL.

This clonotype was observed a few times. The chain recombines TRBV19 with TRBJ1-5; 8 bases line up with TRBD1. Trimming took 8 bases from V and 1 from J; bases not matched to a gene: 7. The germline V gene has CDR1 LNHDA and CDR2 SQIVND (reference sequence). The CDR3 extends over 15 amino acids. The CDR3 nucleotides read TGTGCCAGTCTTATCAGGACAGGGAGCAATCAGCCCCAGCATTTT. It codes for CASLIRTGSNQPQHF.